This T cell receptor beta chain was sequenced for a study of blood T cell repertoires in COVID-19. Study-level information: Some COVID-19 samples were acute and others convalescent; all came from the United States, Italy and Spain. T cells, B-cell-depleted T cells, or PBMCs provided the cDNA or gDNA that served as material.

Original methodology: Amplifying reference gene primers gave estimates of nucleated cell counts. Measured with immunoSEQ multiplex PCR; TCRdb has only the in-frame clones, and not every one. That table gives V, J and clone size, and the DNA gave D and trimming. This sample has approximately 190,000 clones; less than 90% occur once, and the top ten carry 5.5% to 7.5%. Germline CDR1 MNHEY, CDR2 SVGAGI. J lost 5 bases, V lost 10 bases, and 6 bases had no gene match. This CDR3 comprises 13 residues. The sequencing input was peripheral blood. The sequence came from a woman aged 40-49 years with acute or convalescent COVID-19. This chain connects TRBV6-5 to TRBJ2-3; 10 bases fit TRBD1. CDR3 protein: CATRTGGRDTQYF. CDR3 DNA sequence: TGTGCCACCCGGACAGGGGGACGAGATACGCAGTATTTT.